This record looks at one T cell receptor beta chain sequence and its context. There are 16 residues in the CDR3. Looked up from germline, CDR1 is SGHTA and CDR2 is FQGNSA. Losses at the gene ends were 2 bases for V and 6 bases for J; bases not matched to a gene: 5. This sample was taken from a study of blood T cell repertoires in COVID-19. Study context: T cells, B-cell-depleted T cells, or PBMCs provided the cDNA or gDNA that served as material.

Sequencing used immunoSEQ multiplex PCR; TCRdb keeps in-frame clones, though not all of them. The repertoire holds 150,000 to 200,000 clones, with over 75% as singletons. Seattle's enrolled individuals joined amid active infection and were then monitored longitudinally. The sequenced sample consisted of peripheral blood. The clonotype originates from a person between 70 and 80 years old with COVID-19, enrolled during active disease. This chain joins TRBV7-2 and TRBJ1-6; 9 bases map to TRBD1. CDR3 loop: CASSLLGQGGNSPLHF. DNA for the CDR3: TGTGCCAGCAGCTTATTGGGACAGGGTGGTAATTCACCCCTCCACTTT.